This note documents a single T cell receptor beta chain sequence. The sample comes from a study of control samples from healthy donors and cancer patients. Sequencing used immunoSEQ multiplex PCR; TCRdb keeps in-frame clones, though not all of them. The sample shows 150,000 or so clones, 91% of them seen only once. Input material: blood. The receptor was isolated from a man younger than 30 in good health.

CDR3 sequence: CASSYSMSGGRGYTF. The DNA of the CDR3 is TGTGCCAGCAGTTACTCGATGTCAGGGGGCAGGGGCTACACCTTC. The chain joins TRBV6-2 or TRBV6-3 to TRBJ1-2; 8 bases line up with TRBD1. The V segment lost 0 bases and the J segment 8 bases; nucleotides outside the gene matches: 8. Germline-derived CDR1 and CDR2 are MNHEY and SVGEGT. CDR3 length equals 15 residues.